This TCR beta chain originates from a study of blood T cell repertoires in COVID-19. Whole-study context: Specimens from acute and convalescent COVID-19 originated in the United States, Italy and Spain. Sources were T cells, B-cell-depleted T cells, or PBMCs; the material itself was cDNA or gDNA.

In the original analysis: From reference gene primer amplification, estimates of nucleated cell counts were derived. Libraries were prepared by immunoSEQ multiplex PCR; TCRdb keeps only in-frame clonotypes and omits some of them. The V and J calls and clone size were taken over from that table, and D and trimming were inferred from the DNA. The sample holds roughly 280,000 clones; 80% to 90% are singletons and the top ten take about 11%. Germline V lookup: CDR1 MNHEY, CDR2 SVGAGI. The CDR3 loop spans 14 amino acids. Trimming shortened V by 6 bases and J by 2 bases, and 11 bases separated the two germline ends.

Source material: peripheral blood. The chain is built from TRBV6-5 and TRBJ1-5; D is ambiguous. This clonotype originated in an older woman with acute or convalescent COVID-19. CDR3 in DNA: TGTGCCAGCAGAGCCTCCCCTGGCAATCAGCCCCAGCATTTT. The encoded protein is CASRASPGNQPQHF.